This record looks at one T cell receptor beta chain sequence and its context. This receptor's antigen is unknown. No much larger clonotype is one base removed from it; base qualities were not supplied. TCRbeta CDR3 regions were amplified from genomic DNA by means of the immunoSEQ Assay, a bias-controlled multiplex PCR. The study's processing was this. The number of nucleated cells in each sample was estimated by amplification of reference gene primers within the assay. To quantify the absolute abundance of each unique TCRbeta CDR3 rearrangement, sequence reads were collapsed and filtered. Productive Simpson clonality was computed per sample as the square root of Simpson's diversity index over productive rearrangements. In TCRdb, the immuneACCESS table is reduced to in-frame sequences with V and J assigned. These tables do not hold every clone; where another copy was compared, an unresolved V gene accounts for under half, and the others remain unexplained. The D gene and trimming were derived from the DNA, and the V and J assignments and clone size from that table. The sample table contains some 200,000 clones; only one count was recorded for around four fifths of them. The ten largest clones take up roughly 0.91% of the sample.

Trimming leaves V shorter by 4 bases and J shorter by 2 bases, with the junction holding 5 bases beyond the gene matches. CDR1 and CDR2 (SGHRS, YFSETQ) derive from the germline V gene. The cysteine opens and the phenylalanine closes a CDR3 of 14 amino acids. Only CDR3 DNA is held: 42 bases, read in frame from base 1. The sample is drawn from a study of blood T cell repertoires in COVID-19 (dated by TCRdb to 2020 to 2022). About the investigation overall: The collaborator samples originated in the United States, Italy and Spain and spanned the acute and convalescent phases of COVID-19. The material from the prospective study consisted of cDNA or gDNA derived from T cells, B-cell-depleted T cells, or PBMCs. The dataset comprised deeply sampled blood TCRbeta repertoires from subjects exposed to, actively infected with, or recovered from COVID-19. The repertoires were released in a freely available public database meant as a resource for research on the immune response to SARS-CoV-2. Samples were obtained from the ongoing ImmuneRACE study (first 160 participants) and from about 1,300 subjects provided by 6 global collaborators. Nearly every sample came with metadata listing a de-identified subject ID, COVID-19 status, age in years and sex. Where HLA class I and class II types were available, the types were taken from metadata supplied by the sample provider, not from assay-based typing.

In Seattle, one collaborating source enrolled patients while the infection was active and tracked those patients longitudinally over the course of disease. The collaborating institutions used their own protocols to collect whole blood in K2EDTA tubes. For TCRbeta analysis, collaborators shipped samples as frozen whole blood, isolated PBMCs, or DNA extracted from either of those sample types. What the work shows at the level of the full study, not this receptor alone: The amount of clinical and demographic metadata varied by source and participant and was provided uncurated.

This sequence was found in a man between 60 and 70 years old with COVID-19, enrolled during active disease. The V and J segments used are TRBV5-1 and TRBJ1-2; 7 middle bases align to TRBD1. Sequencing used peripheral blood. The encoded CDR3 is CASSRSGQNYGYTF. The bases are TGCGCCAGCAGCCGGTCGGGACAGAACTATGGCTACACCTTC.